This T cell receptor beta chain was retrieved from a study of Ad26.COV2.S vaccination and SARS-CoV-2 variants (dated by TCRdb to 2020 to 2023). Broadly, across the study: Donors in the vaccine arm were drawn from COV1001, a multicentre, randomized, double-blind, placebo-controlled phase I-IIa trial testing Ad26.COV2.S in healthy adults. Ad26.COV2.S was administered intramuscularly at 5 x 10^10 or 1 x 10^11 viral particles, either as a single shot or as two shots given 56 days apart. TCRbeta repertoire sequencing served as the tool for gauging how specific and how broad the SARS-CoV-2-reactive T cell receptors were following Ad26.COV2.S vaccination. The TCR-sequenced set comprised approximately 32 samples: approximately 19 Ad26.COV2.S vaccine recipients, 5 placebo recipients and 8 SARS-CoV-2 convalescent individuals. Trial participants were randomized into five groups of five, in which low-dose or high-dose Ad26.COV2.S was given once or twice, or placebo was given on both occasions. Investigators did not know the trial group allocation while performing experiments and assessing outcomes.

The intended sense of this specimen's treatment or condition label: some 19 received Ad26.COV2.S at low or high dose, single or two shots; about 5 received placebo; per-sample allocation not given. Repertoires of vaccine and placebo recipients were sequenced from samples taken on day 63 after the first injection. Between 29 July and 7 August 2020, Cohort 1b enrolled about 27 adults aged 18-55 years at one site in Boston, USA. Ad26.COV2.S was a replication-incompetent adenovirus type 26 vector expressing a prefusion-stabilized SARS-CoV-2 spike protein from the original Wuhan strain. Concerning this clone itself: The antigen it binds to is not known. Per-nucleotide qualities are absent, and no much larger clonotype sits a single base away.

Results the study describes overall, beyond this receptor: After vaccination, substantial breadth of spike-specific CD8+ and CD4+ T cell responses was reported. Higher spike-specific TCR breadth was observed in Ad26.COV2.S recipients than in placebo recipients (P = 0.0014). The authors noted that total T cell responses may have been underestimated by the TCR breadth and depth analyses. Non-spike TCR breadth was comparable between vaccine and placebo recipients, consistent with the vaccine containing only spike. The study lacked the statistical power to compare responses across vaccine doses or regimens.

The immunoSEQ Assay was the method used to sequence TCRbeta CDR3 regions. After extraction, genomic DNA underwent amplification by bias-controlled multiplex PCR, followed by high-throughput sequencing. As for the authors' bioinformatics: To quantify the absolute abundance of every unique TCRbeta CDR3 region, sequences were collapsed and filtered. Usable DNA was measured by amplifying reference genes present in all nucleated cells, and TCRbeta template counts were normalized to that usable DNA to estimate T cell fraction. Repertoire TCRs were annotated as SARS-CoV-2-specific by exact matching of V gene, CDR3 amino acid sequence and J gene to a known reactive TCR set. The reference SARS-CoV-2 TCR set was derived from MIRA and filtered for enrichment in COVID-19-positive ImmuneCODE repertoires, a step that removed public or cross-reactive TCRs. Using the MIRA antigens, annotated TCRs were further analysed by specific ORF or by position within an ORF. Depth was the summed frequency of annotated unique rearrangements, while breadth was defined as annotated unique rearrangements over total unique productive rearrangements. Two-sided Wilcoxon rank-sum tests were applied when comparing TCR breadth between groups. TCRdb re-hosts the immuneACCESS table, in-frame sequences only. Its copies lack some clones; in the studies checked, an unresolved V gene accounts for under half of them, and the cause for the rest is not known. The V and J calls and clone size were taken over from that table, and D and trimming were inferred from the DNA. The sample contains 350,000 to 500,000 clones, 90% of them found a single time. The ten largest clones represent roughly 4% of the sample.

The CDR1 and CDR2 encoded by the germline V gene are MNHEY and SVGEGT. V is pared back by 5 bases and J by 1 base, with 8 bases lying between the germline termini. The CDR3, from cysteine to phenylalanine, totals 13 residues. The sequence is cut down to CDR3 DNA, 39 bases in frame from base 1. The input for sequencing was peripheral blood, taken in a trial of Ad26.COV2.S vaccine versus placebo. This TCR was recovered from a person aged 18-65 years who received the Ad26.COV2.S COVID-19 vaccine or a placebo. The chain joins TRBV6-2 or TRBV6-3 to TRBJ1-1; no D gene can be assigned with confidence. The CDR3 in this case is CASSRGRNTEAFF. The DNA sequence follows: TGTGCCAGCAGTCGCGGACGGAACACTGAAGCTTTCTTT.